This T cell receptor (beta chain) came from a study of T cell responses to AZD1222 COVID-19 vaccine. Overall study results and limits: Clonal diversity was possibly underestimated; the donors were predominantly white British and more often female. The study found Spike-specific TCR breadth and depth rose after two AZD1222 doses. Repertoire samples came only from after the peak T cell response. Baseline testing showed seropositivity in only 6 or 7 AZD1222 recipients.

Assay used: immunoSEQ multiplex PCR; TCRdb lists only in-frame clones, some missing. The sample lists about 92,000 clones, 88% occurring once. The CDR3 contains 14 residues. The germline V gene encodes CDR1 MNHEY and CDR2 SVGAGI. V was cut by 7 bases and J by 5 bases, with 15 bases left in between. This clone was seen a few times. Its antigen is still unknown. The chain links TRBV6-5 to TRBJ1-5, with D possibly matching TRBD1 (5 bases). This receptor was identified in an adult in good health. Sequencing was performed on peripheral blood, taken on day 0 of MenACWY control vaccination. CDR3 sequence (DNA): TGTGCCAGCACCGAAGGGAACAGGTATCAGCCCCAGCATTTT. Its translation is CASTEGNRYQPQHF.